The entry that follows covers one T cell receptor (beta chain) sequence. The antigen remains undetermined. This specimen belongs to a study of shared clonotypes between healthy human individuals. General study points: Larger estimated richness was generally seen in naive subsets than in memory subsets. Relative to their counterparts shared across all four donors, non-shared clonotypes exhibited diminished generation probabilities.

The healthy adult donors were HIV-negative and reported no recent acute infections or vaccinations. The repertoire was sequenced with immunoSEQ multiplex PCR; TCRdb's copy has only in-frame clones and lacks some. This sample carries 2 million to 2.5 million clones, approximately 94% of them seen once, and the ten largest clones take roughly 0.13%. CDR1 is SGHRS, CDR2 YFSETQ, per germline. The CDR3 has 16 residues. J was trimmed by 6 bases and V by 4 bases; bases with no gene match: 13. Sequencing was performed on naive CD4+ T cells sorted from blood. Indicated subset: CD45RA+ positively selected. The chain is built from TRBV5-1 and TRBJ2-5; 9 bases fit TRBD2. The sequence came from a man aged 18 to 29 in good health. The chain's CDR3 is CASSPLTSGTSKTQYF. CDR3 in DNA: TGCGCCAGCAGCCCATTGACTAGCGGAACCTCAAAGACCCAGTACTTC. The complete variable domain, with remaining parts taken from reference TRBV5-1 and TRBJ2-5, reads KAGVTQTPRYLIKTRGQQVTLSCSPISGHRSVSWYQQTPGQGLQFLFEYFSETQRNKGNFPGRFSGRQFSNSRSEMNVSTLELGDSALYLCASSPLTSGTSKTQYFGPGTRLLVL.